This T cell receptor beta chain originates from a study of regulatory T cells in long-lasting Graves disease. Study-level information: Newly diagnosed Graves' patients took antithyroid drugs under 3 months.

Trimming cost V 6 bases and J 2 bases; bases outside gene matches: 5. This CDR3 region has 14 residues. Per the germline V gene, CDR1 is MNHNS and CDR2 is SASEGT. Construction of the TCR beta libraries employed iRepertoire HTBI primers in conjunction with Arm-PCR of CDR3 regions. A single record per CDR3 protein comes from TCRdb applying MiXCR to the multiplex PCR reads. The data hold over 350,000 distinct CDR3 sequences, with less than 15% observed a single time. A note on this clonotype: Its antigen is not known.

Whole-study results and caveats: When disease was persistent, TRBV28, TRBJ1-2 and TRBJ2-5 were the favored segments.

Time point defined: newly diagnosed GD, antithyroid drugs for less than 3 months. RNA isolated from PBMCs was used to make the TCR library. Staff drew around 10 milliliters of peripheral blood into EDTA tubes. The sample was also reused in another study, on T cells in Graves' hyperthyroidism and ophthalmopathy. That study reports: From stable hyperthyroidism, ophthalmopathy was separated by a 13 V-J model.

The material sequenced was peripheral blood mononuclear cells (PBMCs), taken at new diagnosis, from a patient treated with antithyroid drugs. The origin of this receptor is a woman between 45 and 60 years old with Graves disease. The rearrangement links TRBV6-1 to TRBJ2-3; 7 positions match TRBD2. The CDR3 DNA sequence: TGTGCCAGCAGGGAGCGGGGATTCACAGATACGCAGTATTTT. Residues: CASRERGFTDTQYF.